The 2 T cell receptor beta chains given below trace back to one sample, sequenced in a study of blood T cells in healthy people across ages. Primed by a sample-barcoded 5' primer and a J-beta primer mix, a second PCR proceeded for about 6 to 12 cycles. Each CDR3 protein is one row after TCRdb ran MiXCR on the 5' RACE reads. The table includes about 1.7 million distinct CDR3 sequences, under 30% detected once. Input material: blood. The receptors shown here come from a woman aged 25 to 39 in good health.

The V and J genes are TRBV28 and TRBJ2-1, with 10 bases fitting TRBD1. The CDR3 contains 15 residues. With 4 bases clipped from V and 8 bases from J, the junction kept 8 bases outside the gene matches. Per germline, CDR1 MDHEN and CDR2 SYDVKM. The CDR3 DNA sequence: TGTGCCAGCAGTTCCTCGGGACAGGGGCCATATGAGCAGTTCTTC. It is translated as CASSSSGQGPYEQFF.

The CDR3 sequence: CASSLRPGESTDTQYF. The CDR3 bases are TGCGCCAGCAGCTTGCGGCCAGGGGAAAGCACAGATACGCAGTATTTT. The chain carries TRBV5-1 and TRBJ2-3; D might be TRBD1 (6 bases). The CDR3 spans 16 residues. Per germline, CDR1 SGHRS and CDR2 YFSETQ. V lost 1 base and J 0 bases, leaving 12 bases between the germline ends. Variable domain in full (rest from reference TRBV5-1 and TRBJ2-3): KAGVTQTPRYLIKTRGQQVTLSCSPISGHRSVSWYQQTPGQGLQFLFEYFSETQRNKGNFPGRFSGRQFSNSRSEMNVSTLELGDSALYLCASSLRPGESTDTQYFGPGTRLTVL.